Following are 25 T cell receptor beta chains from one sample sequenced in a study of shared clonotypes between healthy human individuals (dated by TCRdb to 2020 to 2022). The library was built by means of the immunoSEQ multiplex PCR assay. The clones in this table, taken by TCRdb from immuneACCESS, are in-frame only. Not every clone is retained; where verified, under half of the shortfall comes from an unresolved V gene, and the cause of the rest is unknown. For this sample the table gives some 2.1 million clones, of which about 94% were detected only once. Clones ranked in the top ten supply about 1.7% of the sample. CD8 naive samples consisted of CD45RO-negative cells that were positively selected for CCR7, yielding a CD45RA+CCR7+ population without TemRA cells. Sequences were obtained from naive CD8+ T cells from PBMCs. This specimen's cell subset or site label, interpreted: CD45RA+CCR7+. The source is a man aged 18 to 30 in good health. Some clones in this sample may be carry-over from other donors' samples.

This chain links TRBV19 with TRBJ2-1; D call uncertain. This CDR3 comprises 16 residues. The V end was cut by 5 bases, the J end by 2 bases, with 16 bases between. CDR1 is LNHDA and CDR2 is SQIVND in the germline V gene (reference sequence). The CDR3: CASSPYPGLTYNEQFF. The DNA for the CDR3 is TGTGCCAGTAGTCCCTACCCCGGCCTCACCTACAATGAGCAGTTCTTC. Full variable domain (remainder filled in from reference TRBV19 and TRBJ2-1): DGGITQSPKYLFRKEGQNVTLSCEQNLNHDAMYWYRQDPGQGLRLIYYSQIVNDFQKGDIAEGYSVSREKKESFPLTVTSAQKNPTAFYLCASSPYPGLTYNEQFFGPGTRLTVL.

J is TRBJ2-1 and V is TRBV29-1; 9 positions agree with TRBD1. The CDR3 contains 13 residues. CDR1 is SQVTM and CDR2 is ANQGSEA in the germline V gene. Germline trimming cut 7 bases from V and 7 bases from J; bases unmatched to any gene: 8. The CDR3 DNA follows: TGCAGCGCCGGGACAGGGAGTTGGAATGAGCAGTTCTTC. It is translated as CSAGTGSWNEQFF.

The rearrangement uses TRBV9 and TRBJ1-1; D perhaps matches TRBD1 (5 bases). Trimming pared 0 bases from V and 5 bases from J, leaving 17 bases between. The CDR3 contains 16 residues. The germline V gene has CDR1 SGDLS and CDR2 YYNGEE. The CDR3 sequence is CASSVGHTGDRTEAFF. CDR3 coding DNA: TGTGCCAGCAGCGTAGGGCACACGGGGGATCGGACTGAAGCTTTCTTT. Full variable domain (rest looked up from reference TRBV9 and TRBJ1-1): DSGVTQTPKHLITATGQRVTLRCSPRSGDLSVYWYQQSLDQGLQFLIQYYNGEERAKGNILERFSAQQFPDLHSELNLSSLELGDSALYFCASSVGHTGDRTEAFFGQGTRLTVV.

The gene calls are TRBV7-2 and TRBJ2-1, with 9 bases matching TRBD2. The CDR3 has 19 amino acids. Germline loops: CDR1 SGHTA, CDR2 FQGNSA. J gave up 0 bases and V 7 bases, and 16 bases lay outside the gene matches. The CDR3 is CASTSSRTSVFSSYNEQFF. CDR3 bases: TGTGCCAGCACCTCCTCGCGGACTAGCGTATTCAGCTCCTACAATGAGCAGTTCTTC.

The chain is built from TRBV6-5 and TRBJ1-1; the D gene is possibly TRBD1 (6 bases). Trimming removed 4 bases at V and 0 bases at J, with 15 bases between. Germline CDR1 MNHEY, CDR2 SVGAGI. CDR3 length: 16 amino acids. CDR3 loop: CASSLTRTGMNTEAFF. DNA for the CDR3: TGTGCCAGCAGTTTAACCCGAACAGGGATGAACACTGAAGCTTTCTTT.

V gene TRBV10-3 combines with J gene TRBJ2-7, with D unresolved. CDR3 length equals 15 residues. V was trimmed by 10 bases and J by 1 base, leaving 20 bases between them. CDR1 is ENHRY and CDR2 is SYGVKD in the germline V gene. The CDR3: CAKPLIPAGSYEQYF. CDR3 nucleotide sequence: TGTGCCAAACCCTTAATACCTGCCGGGTCCTACGAGCAGTACTTC.

This chain uses TRBV15 with TRBJ2-3; the D gene is possibly TRBD1 (5 bases). Germline assignment: CDR1 LNHNV and CDR2 YYDKDF (reference sequence). The V and J ends lost 1 base and 2 bases respectively, with 7 bases between them. This CDR3 is 14 amino acids long. CDR3: CATSRVTVTDTQYF. The DNA of the CDR3 is TGTGCCACCAGCAGAGTGACAGTCACAGATACGCAGTATTTT.

To note about this clone: Other DNA sequences of this sample code for an identical CDR3. The rearrangement joins TRBV5-1 to TRBJ2-7; D is possibly TRBD2 (6 bases). Between the trimmed V and J ends, which lost 3 bases and 2 bases, there was a span of 12 bases. CDR1 is SGHRS, CDR2 YFSETQ, per germline. The CDR3 runs to 14 residues. CDR3 in amino acids: CASSSRDSPYEQYF. The CDR3 DNA is TGCGCCAGCAGCTCACGGGACTCGCCCTACGAGCAGTACTTC. Together with reference TRBV5-1 and TRBJ2-7, the CDR3 gives the full variable domain: KAGVTQTPRYLIKTRGQQVTLSCSPISGHRSVSWYQQTPGQGLQFLFEYFSETQRNKGNFPGRFSGRQFSNSRSEMNVSTLELGDSALYLCASSSRDSPYEQYFGPGTRLTVT.

This clone appeared a few times. The chain couples TRBV14 to TRBJ1-2; tentative D call: TRBD1 (6 bases). Trimming stripped 4 bases from V and 6 bases from J, with 18 bases between. This CDR3 contains 15 residues. Germline V gene data show CDR1 as SGHDN and CDR2 as FVKESK. The CDR3, as DNA: TGTGCCAGCAGCCTCTTCCGGGACACACTCGATGGCTACACCTTC. The encoded protein is CASSLFRDTLDGYTF. Full variable domain (outside the CDR3, taken from reference TRBV14 and TRBJ1-2): EAGVTQFPSHSVIEKGQTVTLRCDPISGHDNLYWYRRVMGKEIKFLLHFVKESKQDESGMPNNRFLAERTGGTYSTLKVQPAELEDSGVYFCASSLFRDTLDGYTFGSGTRLTVV.

This chain joins TRBV13 and TRBJ2-7; D not certain. This CDR3 region has 13 residues. Germline values: CDR1 PRHDT, CDR2 FYEKMQ (reference sequence). The V end was cut by 2 bases, the J end by 2 bases, with 7 bases between. CDR3 in amino acids: CASSLSRTYEQYF. CDR3 DNA: TGTGCCAGCAGCTTATCCAGGACCTACGAGCAGTACTTC. The entire variable domain, with the rest obtained from reference TRBV13 and TRBJ2-7, is as follows: AAGVIQSPRHLIKEKRETATLKCYPIPRHDTVYWYQQGPGQDPQFLISFYEKMQSDKGSIPDRFSAQQFSDYHSELNMSSLELGDSALYFCASSLSRTYEQYFGPGTRLTVT.

This rearrangement joins TRBV18 to TRBJ2-5; D call uncertain. V shed 3 bases and J shed 1 base, with 6 bases lying between them. The germline CDR1 and CDR2 sequences are KGHSH and LQKENI. CDR3 length equals 13 residues. CDR3 bases: TGTGCCAGCTCACCGCCCTCCCAAGAGACCCAGTACTTC. This translates into CASSPPSQETQYF.

The chain couples TRBV6-5 to TRBJ1-1; TRBD1 aligns across 10 bases. The V and J ends lost 2 bases and 10 bases, in that order; junction bases with no gene match: 4. The CDR3 is 13 residues long. CDR1 is MNHEY and CDR2 is SVGAGI in the germline V gene. The chain's CDR3 is CASSYGTGVGAFF. The CDR3 nucleotides read TGTGCCAGCAGTTACGGGACAGGGGTGGGAGCTTTCTTT.

In this sample, this clone turned up once. The chain has TRBV28 and TRBJ2-1, with 10 bases that match TRBD1. Germline CDR1 is MDHEN and CDR2 is SYDVKM. The CDR3 runs 15 residues. The ends lost 5 bases at V and 9 bases at J; junction bases unmatched: 10. The CDR3 loop is CASSPRTGGFIEQFF. DNA of the CDR3: TGTGCCAGCAGTCCCCGGACAGGGGGGTTTATTGAGCAGTTCTTC.

This rearrangement joins TRBV9 to TRBJ1-1, with D possibly matching TRBD1 (5 bases). Germline assignment: CDR1 SGDLS and CDR2 YYNGEE. Deletions cut 0 bases from V and 7 bases from J, with 13 bases between. CDR3 length: 14 residues. The CDR3 loop reads CASSVGGDRDEAFF. CDR3 DNA: TGTGCCAGCAGCGTAGGAGGGGACCGGGATGAAGCTTTCTTT.

This clone was found a few times. This chain connects TRBV7-9 to TRBJ1-5; D is unresolved. This CDR3 is built from 16 residues. V was clipped by 4 bases and J by 6 bases, with 19 bases between them. Per germline, CDR1 SEHNR and CDR2 FQNEAQ (reference sequence). Here the CDR3 reads CASSYGGRANPQPQHF. The CDR3 coding sequence is TGTGCCAGCAGCTACGGAGGTAGGGCCAATCCTCAGCCCCAGCATTTT. Variable domain in full (rest from reference TRBV7-9 and TRBJ1-5): DTGVSQNPRHKITKRGQNVTFRCDPISEHNRLYWYRQTLGQGPEFLTYFQNEAQLEKSRLLSDRFSAERPKGSFSTLEIQRTEQGDSAMYLCASSYGGRANPQPQHFGDGTRLSIL.

The gene calls are TRBV30 and TRBJ2-1; 12 bases fit TRBD2. J gave up 2 bases and V 0 bases, and 8 bases lay outside the gene matches. Germline V gene sequence: CDR1 GTSNPN, CDR2 SVGIG (reference sequence). The CDR3 is made up of 18 amino acids. The CDR3 loop reads CAWSVNHRTSGAYNEQFF. The DNA for the CDR3 is TGTGCCTGGAGTGTAAACCATAGGACTAGCGGGGCCTACAATGAGCAGTTCTTC.

This clone was seen a single time. The gene calls are TRBV23-1 and TRBJ1-1; D is possibly TRBD1 (6 bases). TRBV23-1 is known as an ORF, though its function is uncertain. Between the trimmed V and J ends, which lost 3 bases and 4 bases, there was a span of 24 bases. CDR3 length: 18 residues. This CDR3 reads CASSHLADSPEISTEAFF. In DNA form, the CDR3 reads TGCGCCAGCAGTCACCTCGCGGACAGCCCAGAAATAAGCACTGAAGCTTTCTTT.

The V call is TRBV18, the J call TRBJ2-2; 10 bases align to TRBD1. The CDR3 covers 15 residues. Germline V gene data show CDR1 as KGHSH and CDR2 as LQKENI. V shed 6 bases and J 5 bases; nucleotides not matched to a gene: 6. The CDR3 reads CASSDRDRGTGELFF. The CDR3 nucleotides are TGTGCCAGCTCCGACCGGGACAGGGGAACCGGGGAGCTGTTTTTT. Drawing the rest from reference TRBV18 and TRBJ2-2, the complete variable domain is NAGVMQNPRHLVRRRGQEARLRCSPMKGHSHVYWYRQLPEEGLKFMVYLQKENIIDESGMPKERFSAEFPKEGPSILRIQQVVRGDSAAYFCASSDRDRGTGELFFGEGSRLTVL.

The gene calls are TRBV10-1 and TRBJ2-7; D is uncertain. The CDR3 is made up of 14 amino acids. Germline V gene lookup returns CDR1 WNHNN and CDR2 SYGVQD (reference sequence). Trimming took off 3 bases at V and 6 bases at J, with 15 bases between the two ends. Here the CDR3 DNA reads TGCGCCAGCAGTGAAAGGGTTCCAATACGCGAGCAGTACTTC. Amino acid sequence: CASSERVPIREQYF.

This chain links TRBV19 with TRBJ2-7, with 10 bases that match TRBD1. V gave up 5 bases and J gave up 2 bases; unmatched junction bases: 3. Germline loops: CDR1 LNHDA, CDR2 SQIVND (reference sequence). The CDR3 contains 14 residues. CDR3 nucleotides: TGTGCCAGTAGTTGGGGACAGGGGACCTACGAGCAGTACTTC. As protein: CASSWGQGTYEQYF.

This chain uses TRBV5-1 with TRBJ2-5; no clear D. The DNA end is more similar to TRBJ2-7, so the J call may be wrong. The length of the CDR3 is 13 residues. Germline CDR1 is SGHRS and CDR2 is YFSETQ. As DNA, the CDR3 is TGCGCCAGCAGCTTGGACAACTCCTACGAGCAGTACTTC. Residues: CASSLDNSYEQYF.

The V call is TRBV10-3, the J call TRBJ2-1; D unclear. V was trimmed by 3 bases and J by 3 bases, leaving 9 bases between them. The germline V gene encodes CDR1 ENHRY and CDR2 SYGVKD. This CDR3 contains 14 residues. The CDR3 region is CAISDGGVYNEQFF. CDR3 nucleotides: TGTGCCATCAGTGACGGCGGAGTCTACAATGAGCAGTTCTTC.

This clone showed up just once. The sample carries other DNA sequences with the same CDR3. V usage is TRBV29-1 and J usage is TRBJ2-7, with TRBD1 matching over 9 bases. Germline values: CDR1 SQVTM, CDR2 ANQGSEA. After removal of 3 bases from V and 3 bases from J, the junction contained 3 bases not matched to a gene. CDR3 length equals 13 residues. The CDR3 is CSVEDRGLYEQYF. Written as DNA, the CDR3 is TGCAGCGTTGAGGACAGGGGTCTCTACGAGCAGTACTTC.

The chain links TRBV29-1 to TRBJ2-1, with D perhaps matching TRBD1 or TRBD2 (7 bases each). The CDR3 sequence is 16 residues long. The V gene lost 7 bases and the J gene lost 6 bases, with 25 bases spanning the gap. Per the germline V gene, CDR1 is SQVTM and CDR2 is ANQGSEA. CDR3 loop: CSAHLISRGGANEQFF. CDR3 nucleotide sequence: TGCAGCGCCCATCTCATCTCCAGGGGGGGTGCCAATGAGCAGTTCTTC.

The genes are TRBV7-9 and TRBJ2-7; perhaps TRBD2 as D (5 bases). Per the germline V gene, CDR1 is SEHNR and CDR2 is FQNEAQ (reference sequence). This CDR3 is built from 12 residues. V lost 5 bases to trimming and J lost 7 bases, with 12 bases between them. For the CDR3, the DNA is TGTGCCAGCAGCCCCGAAGGAGGAGAGCAGTACTTC. It is translated as CASSPEGGEQYF.